The 32 T cell receptor beta chains below were found in one sample sequenced in a study of blood T cell repertoires in COVID-19 (dated by TCRdb to 2018 to 2021). Libraries were prepared through the immunoSEQ multiplex PCR assay. TCRdb stores this immuneACCESS table with in-frame sequences only. Part of the clones is absent; in the studies checked, under half of the shortfall reflects unresolved V genes, and no reason is known for the rest. The sample records about 230,000 clones, 75% to 90% of which are singletons. The ten biggest clones cover around 25% of the sample. The specimen was peripheral blood. These TCRs come from a man in his forties or fifties with acute or convalescent COVID-19.

This sequence joins TRBV5-5 and TRBJ2-3, with D possibly TRBD1 on 6 matching bases. CDR1 and CDR2 (germline): SGHKS, YYEKEE (reference sequence). There are 16 residues in the CDR3. Deletions cut 4 bases from V and 2 bases from J, with 17 bases between. The CDR3 DNA reads TGTGCCAGCAGCCCGCGGGCCGGGACACACACAGATACGCAGTATTTT. Encoded protein: CASSPRAGTHTDTQYF.

The V and J genes are TRBV28 and TRBJ1-5; no clear D gene. V was shortened by 6 bases and J by 2 bases, with 11 bases between the two germline ends. The CDR3 is 14 amino acids. Germline V CDR1 and CDR2: MDHEN, SYDVKM. CDR3 nucleotide sequence: TGTGCCAGCAGGGAGTTACTAGGCAATCAGCCCCAGCATTTT. Encoded protein: CASRELLGNQPQHF. The full variable domain, completed using reference TRBV28 and TRBJ1-5, is DVKVTQSSRYLVKRTGEKVFLECVQDMDHENMFWYRQDPGLGLRLIYFSYDVKMKEKGDIPEGYSVSREKKERFSLILESASTNQTSMYLCASRELLGNQPQHFGDGTRLSIL.

The table lists this clone with a count of one. The gene calls are TRBV4-1 and TRBJ2-5; maybe TRBD2 (6 bases). The ends were cut back, 4 bases at V and 2 bases at J, with 17 bases in the middle. CDR3 length equals 16 residues. The germline V gene has CDR1 MGHRA and CDR2 YSYEKL. In nucleotides, the CDR3 is TGCGCCAGCAGCCGCTGGGGGGAGGTGGGGCAAGAGACCCAGTACTTC. It translates to CASSRWGEVGQETQYF.

The V gene is TRBV9, the J gene TRBJ1-6; TRBD1 aligns across 9 bases. Germline values: CDR1 SGDLS, CDR2 YYNGEE. J gave up 9 bases and V 1 base, and 11 bases lay outside the gene matches. The CDR3 contains 17 residues. Here the CDR3 reads CASSVTAGQGRGSPLHF. CDR3 bases: TGTGCCAGCAGCGTAACAGCGGGACAGGGAAGGGGTTCACCCCTCCACTTT.

This chain connects TRBV11-2 to TRBJ2-5; 7 bases agree with TRBD2. The CDR3 is 18 amino acids. J was trimmed by 4 bases and V by 0 bases; bases with no gene match: 14. Germline values: CDR1 SGHAT, CDR2 FQNNGV. CDR3 loop: CASSLDGGGGTGGETQYF. The CDR3 DNA reads TGTGCCAGCAGCTTAGATGGGGGGGGAGGGACTGGAGGAGAGACCCAGTACTTC.

The J gene is TRBJ1-1, the V gene TRBV5-1, with D unresolved. Trimming took off 2 bases at V and 4 bases at J, with 12 bases between the two ends. CDR1 and CDR2 from the germline V gene are SGHRS and YFSETQ. The CDR3 is 14 amino acids. The CDR3 region has the DNA TGCGCCAGCAGCTTTAGTGGCGGGAGCACTGAAGCTTTCTTT. It codes for CASSFSGGSTEAFF. Together with reference TRBV5-1 and TRBJ1-1, the CDR3 gives the full variable domain: KAGVTQTPRYLIKTRGQQVTLSCSPISGHRSVSWYQQTPGQGLQFLFEYFSETQRNKGNFPGRFSGRQFSNSRSEMNVSTLELGDSALYLCASSFSGGSTEAFFGQGTRLTVV.

V gene TRBV10-3 combines with J gene TRBJ2-7, with D unresolved. V lost 4 bases to trimming and J lost 2 bases, with 9 bases between them. The CDR3 contains 13 residues. Germline V gives CDR1 ENHRY, CDR2 SYGVKD. This chain's CDR3 is CAISGYKTYEQYF. In DNA form, the CDR3 reads TGTGCCATCAGTGGGTACAAGACCTACGAGCAGTACTTC.

The chain links TRBV11-3 to TRBJ2-1; maybe TRBD2 (5 bases). The CDR3 has 13 amino acids. Per the germline V gene, CDR1 is SGHNT and CDR2 is YENEEA. Between the trimmed V and J ends, which lost 0 bases and 12 bases, there was a span of 12 bases. The CDR3 DNA sequence: TGTGCCAGCAGCTTAGATCGGGAAATGAGGCAGTTCTTC. Its protein product is CASSLDREMRQFF.

The chain couples TRBV2 to TRBJ1-2; the D is unclear. This CDR3 has 12 residues. CDR1 SNHLY and CDR2 FYNNEI come from the germline V gene. V was shortened by 7 bases and J by 4 bases, with 10 bases between the two germline ends. CDR3 DNA sequence: TGTGCCAGCAATACATTCCCCTATGGCTACACCTTC. Encoded protein: CASNTFPYGYTF.

The gene calls are TRBV4-2 and TRBJ2-1, with D uncertain. Trimming cost V 0 bases and J 3 bases, with 9 bases left between them. Germline loops: CDR1 LGHNA, CDR2 YNFKEQ. The CDR3 runs 15 residues. The chain's CDR3 is CASSQDRRHYNEQFF. CDR3 DNA: TGTGCCAGCAGCCAAGATAGGCGGCACTACAATGAGCAGTTCTTC.

This clone was seen a single time. This sequence joins TRBV2 and TRBJ2-1, with a possible D match to TRBD2 (6 bases). Looked up from germline, CDR1 is SNHLY and CDR2 is FYNNEI. Deletions cut 5 bases from V and 6 bases from J, with 11 bases between. The CDR3 totals 13 residues. The CDR3 sequence is CASSIQTSNEQFF. DNA of the CDR3: TGTGCCAGCAGTATCCAGACTAGCAATGAGCAGTTCTTC.

The rearrangement uses TRBV29-1 and TRBJ2-3; D is uncertain. Per germline, CDR1 SQVTM and CDR2 ANQGSEA. Trimming pared 1 base from V and 2 bases from J, leaving 13 bases between. CDR3 length: 15 residues. The CDR3 protein is CSVEALGRFTDTQYF. CDR3 nucleotide sequence: TGCAGCGTTGAAGCCCTGGGCAGATTCACAGATACGCAGTATTTT.

The genes are TRBV18 and TRBJ2-7, with D possibly matching TRBD1 (6 bases). The germline CDR1 and CDR2 sequences are KGHSH and LQKENI. V lost 5 bases to trimming and J lost 3 bases, with 14 bases between them. This CDR3 is built from 14 residues. The CDR3 spells CASSGTDSDYEQYF. Here the CDR3 DNA reads TGTGCCAGCTCAGGAACGGACAGCGACTACGAGCAGTACTTC. The full variable domain, completed using reference TRBV18 and TRBJ2-7, is NAGVMQNPRHLVRRRGQEARLRCSPMKGHSHVYWYRQLPEEGLKFMVYLQKENIIDESGMPKERFSAEFPKEGPSILRIQQVVRGDSAAYFCASSGTDSDYEQYFGPGTRLTVT.

Only one count was recorded for this clone. The chain employs TRBV5-1 and TRBJ2-1; 7 bases match TRBD1. V was pared by 4 bases and J by 9 bases, with 10 bases of the junction left unmatched. Germline CDR1 and CDR2: SGHRS and YFSETQ. The CDR3 is made up of 14 amino acids. The CDR3 sequence is CASSGLTGDGEQFF. CDR3 DNA sequence: TGCGCCAGCAGCGGTTTAACAGGGGACGGTGAGCAGTTCTTC.

The V call is TRBV4-2, the J call TRBJ1-2; tentatively, D is TRBD1 (6 bases). The length of the CDR3 is 15 residues. Trimming took 0 bases from V and 4 from J, leaving 12 bases between them. Germline CDR1 is LGHNA and CDR2 is YNFKEQ. The CDR3 DNA follows: TGTGCCAGCAGCCAAGATCGCAGGGGCGCCTATGGCTACACCTTC. Translating it yields CASSQDRRGAYGYTF.

The chain uses TRBV7-3 and TRBJ2-1, with D possibly being TRBD2 (7 bases). Trimming pared 5 bases from V and 9 bases from J, leaving 14 bases between. CDR1 is SGHTA and CDR2 is FQGTGA in the germline V gene. The CDR3 extends over 13 amino acids. DNA of the CDR3: TGTGCCAGCAGCGCGTACAGGGAGGGTGAGCAGTTCTTC. It codes for CASSAYREGEQFF.

This chain links TRBV19 with TRBJ2-2, with 8 bases that match TRBD1. Germline CDR1 LNHDA, CDR2 SQIVND (reference sequence). The V gene end was trimmed by 6 bases and the J gene end by 6 bases; junction bases not matched to a gene: 18. This CDR3 region has 18 residues. In DNA, the CDR3 is TGTGCCAGTAGCTCCGACAGGGGTCCCCCCTCGGGGGCCGGGGAGCTGTTTTTT. This translates into CASSSDRGPPSGAGELFF.

The chain joins TRBV6-5 to TRBJ2-1; TRBD2 matches 13 bases. From germline, CDR1 is MNHEY and CDR2 SVGAGI. The V and J ends lost 2 bases and 7 bases, in that order; junction bases with no gene match: 5. CDR3 length: 16 amino acids. CDR3 coding DNA: TGTGCCAGCAGTTACGGGACTAGCGGGATTTCAAATGAGCAGTTCTTC. As protein: CASSYGTSGISNEQFF.

The chain recombines TRBV6-5 with TRBJ1-5; 7 bases are a match to TRBD1. Trimming took 5 bases from V and 1 from J; bases not matched to a gene: 5. CDR1 is MNHEY, CDR2 SVGAGI, per germline. The CDR3 loop spans 15 amino acids. Here the CDR3 DNA reads TGTGCCAGCAGTCTAGGGGGCGAGAGCAATCAGCCCCAGCATTTT. It codes for CASSLGGESNQPQHF.

The V gene is TRBV5-6, the J gene TRBJ2-3, with 9 bases aligning to TRBD1. Unmatched junction bases numbered 13, after V lost 1 base and J lost 4 bases. The CDR3 is 18 residues long. Germline CDR1 reads SGHDT; CDR2 reads YYEEEE. CDR3 sequence: CASSLTTGTGFFADTQYF. The CDR3, as DNA: TGTGCCAGCAGCTTGACAACCGGGACAGGGTTTTTTGCAGATACGCAGTATTTT.

This chain's CDR3 is CASRENKGAEAFF. CDR3 nucleotides: TGTGCCAGCAGGGAGAATAAGGGGGCTGAAGCTTTCTTT. The rearrangement uses TRBV2 and TRBJ1-1; possibly TRBD1 for D (6 bases). The CDR3 has 13 amino acids. V shed 6 bases and J shed 6 bases, with 14 bases lying between them. The germline gives CDR1 SNHLY, CDR2 FYNNEI. Looking up the rest from reference TRBV2 and TRBJ1-1 gives the full variable domain: EPEVTQTPSHQVTQMGQEVILRCVPISNHLYFYWYRQILGQKVEFLVSFYNNEISEKSEIFDDQFSVERPDGSNFTLKIRSTKLEDSAMYFCASRENKGAEAFFGQGTRLTVV.

The chain recombines TRBV15 with TRBJ2-2; the D is unclear. With 11 bases removed from V and 0 bases from J, the gap between germline ends came to 13 bases. Germline V gives CDR1 LNHNV, CDR2 YYDKDF (reference sequence). The CDR3 runs to 14 residues. The CDR3 DNA reads TGTGCCGCCGCACAGTCAGCGAACACCGGGGAGCTGTTTTTT. Its protein product is CAAAQSANTGELFF.

The rearrangement links TRBV5-5 to TRBJ1-3; TRBD1 matches 9 bases. There are 15 residues in the CDR3. The germline V gene has CDR1 SGHKS and CDR2 YYEKEE (reference sequence). V shed 5 bases and J 7 bases; nucleotides not matched to a gene: 10. CDR3 residues: CASSWTGEAGNTIYF. The CDR3 nucleotides read TGTGCCAGCAGTTGGACAGGGGAAGCAGGGAACACCATATATTTT.

This sequence joins TRBV20-1 and TRBJ2-3; 9 positions agree with TRBD2. V shed 3 bases, J shed 4 bases, and the junction held 11 bases outside the gene matches. This CDR3 region has 16 residues. The V gene's germline CDR1 is DFQATT and CDR2 SNEGSKA (reference sequence). The CDR3 is CSASNPGLANADTQYF. For the CDR3, the DNA is TGCAGTGCTAGTAATCCGGGACTAGCAAACGCAGATACGCAGTATTTT.

The chain combines TRBV18 with TRBJ1-2, with TRBD1 identical over 7 bases. V gave up 3 bases and J gave up 0 bases; unmatched junction bases: 4. This CDR3 contains 15 residues. The germline V gene has CDR1 KGHSH and CDR2 LQKENI. The CDR3 sequence: CASSPRQGANYGYTF. CDR3 coding DNA: TGTGCCAGCTCACCCCGCCAGGGGGCTAACTATGGCTACACCTTC. Supplemented by reference TRBV18 and TRBJ1-2, the full variable domain reads NAGVMQNPRHLVRRRGQEARLRCSPMKGHSHVYWYRQLPEEGLKFMVYLQKENIIDESGMPKERFSAEFPKEGPSILRIQQVVRGDSAAYFCASSPRQGANYGYTFGSGTRLTVV.

This chain links TRBV6-2 or TRBV6-3 with TRBJ2-7; 8 bases match TRBD1. The CDR3 has 15 amino acids. CDR1 MNHEY and CDR2 SVGEGT come from the germline V gene. The V and J ends lost 2 bases and 1 base, in that order; junction bases with no gene match: 4. The CDR3 reads CASSYPGQGSYEQYF. For the CDR3, the DNA is TGTGCCAGCAGTTACCCAGGACAGGGTTCCTACGAGCAGTACTTC.

The rearrangement uses TRBV6-5 and TRBJ1-6, with 8 bases matching TRBD1. CDR1 and CDR2 from the germline V gene are MNHEY and SVGAGI. V was clipped by 5 bases and J by 7 bases; unmatched bases: 7. This CDR3 is built from 15 residues. The CDR3 sequence: CASSTRQGNNSPLHF. CDR3 DNA: TGTGCCAGCAGTACCAGACAGGGGAACAATTCACCCCTCCACTTT.

This clone was observed a handful of times. The gene calls are TRBV5-1 and TRBJ2-6; perhaps TRBD1 as D (6 bases). Between the trimmed V and J ends, which lost 6 bases and 0 bases, there was a span of 10 bases. The CDR3 runs 15 residues. CDR1 SGHRS and CDR2 YFSETQ come from the germline V gene. CDR3 DNA: TGCGCCAGCACCGGACAGAGCTCTGGGGCCAACGTCCTGACTTTC. Translation gives CASTGQSSGANVLTF.

The CDR3 sequence is CASSTTSGSVYEQYF. The CDR3 DNA sequence: TGTGCCAGCAGCACGACTAGCGGGAGTGTCTACGAGCAGTACTTC. The chain is built from TRBV9 and TRBJ2-7, with 12 bases matching TRBD2. Germline-derived CDR1 and CDR2 are SGDLS and YYNGEE. The CDR3 spans 15 residues. Germline trimming cut 4 bases from V and 3 bases from J; bases unmatched to any gene: 5.

The chain is built from TRBV6-5 and TRBJ2-3; 10 nucleotides line up with TRBD2. After removal of 7 bases from V and 5 bases from J, the junction contained 6 bases not matched to a gene. CDR1 and CDR2 from the germline V gene are MNHEY and SVGAGI. CDR3 size: 14 residues. The CDR3 is CASTLAGAEDTQYF. The CDR3 region has the DNA TGTGCCAGCACCCTAGCGGGAGCGGAAGATACGCAGTATTTT.

The chain recombines TRBV5-4 with TRBJ2-1; TRBD2 agrees at 7 bases. Germline CDR1 reads SGHNT; CDR2 reads YYREEE (reference sequence). With V trimmed by 2 bases and J by 6 bases, 8 bases remained unmatched. This CDR3 has 15 residues. CDR3 protein: CASSFPAGRRNEQFF. CDR3 nucleotides: TGTGCCAGCAGCTTTCCAGCGGGACGGCGCAATGAGCAGTTCTTC.

The chain couples TRBV4-1 to TRBJ1-5; D gene ambiguous. V lost 0 bases to trimming and J lost 0 bases, with 12 bases between them. Germline CDR1 reads MGHRA; CDR2 reads YSYEKL. This CDR3 is built from 17 residues. The CDR3 loop is CASSQDYQAYSNQPQHF. DNA for the CDR3: TGCGCCAGCAGCCAAGATTACCAGGCTTATAGCAATCAGCCCCAGCATTTT.